This TCR beta chain was profiled in a study of OX40 agonist ivuxolimab in advanced cancers. Regarding the research as a whole: The costimulatory receptor OX40 (CD134) was targeted by ivuxolimab, a fully human IgG2 agonistic monoclonal antibody. Intravenous ivuxolimab was administered to patients every 2 weeks at six dose levels: 0.01, 0.1, 0.3, 1.5, 3 and 10 mg/kg. Of the roughly 52 dose-escalation patients, hepatocellular carcinoma was present in about 20, melanoma in approximately 15, renal cell carcinoma in 9 and head and neck cancer in 9. A male proportion of roughly 80% and a mean age of around 60 years, ranging from about 20 to 85, were recorded for the dose-escalation cohort. Prior anti-PD-1, anti-PD-L1 or anti-CTLA-4 therapy was permitted, and 40% of dose-escalation patients had received checkpoint inhibitors. Three dose-escalation patients achieved partial responses, one with hepatocellular carcinoma and two with cutaneous melanoma. The purpose of peripheral TCRbeta sequencing was to test whether ivuxolimab changed TCR sequence diversity and led to clonal T-cell expansion. The paper describes the monotherapy dose-escalation part (N of about 50 patients) of the phase I trial of ivuxolimab. Broad study findings and their caveats: At doses from 0.1 to 3.0 mg/kg, clonal expansion was seen in both CD4+ and CD8+ blood T cells between baseline and week 6. In the 0.1-3.0 mg/kg groups, partial responders were among the patients with the lowest normalized peripheral clonal expansion, particularly in CD8+ T cells. The antigen specificity of the clonally expanded peripheral T cells was not determined. Low levels of normalized T-cell clonal expansion were also shown by some nonresponding patients. On average, CD8+ T cells showed more expanded clones than CD4+ T cells after ivuxolimab.

For sequencing of the TCRbeta CDR3 region, genomic DNA was extracted from the sorted cells. The immunoSEQ Assay was used for sequencing of TCRbeta CDR3 regions. As stored in TCRdb, this immuneACCESS dataset retains in-frame rearrangements with V and J assigned. A fraction of the clones does not appear; measured against another copy, unresolved V genes explain less than half of the discrepancy, and the remainder lacks a known reason. The sample table records about 40,000 clones; 85% to 90% of these occur just once. Under 15% of the sample comes from the top ten. Patients with a history of autoimmune disease or receiving systemic immunosuppression were excluded from the trial. Peripheral blood for TCR sequencing was drawn from every dose cohort at baseline, at cycle 4 day 1 and at cycle 7 day 1. The samples were drawn from a first-in-human, open-label, multicenter phase I dose-escalation trial of ivuxolimab. Adults with locally advanced or metastatic melanoma, renal cell carcinoma, hepatocellular carcinoma or head and neck squamous cell carcinoma were enrolled in the trial. Before TCR sequencing, CD4+ and CD8+ T cells were separately sorted from peripheral blood.

From its cysteine to its phenylalanine, the CDR3 spans 17 amino acids. The kept DNA is CDR3 alone, 51 bases in frame from the first base. Trimming accounts for 4 bases at V and 4 bases at J, while the number of junction bases matched to no gene is 8. Based on the germline V gene (reference sequence), the CDR1 and CDR2 sequences are SGHNT and YYREEE. In the case of this clone: There is no known antigen for this receptor. Per-nucleotide qualities are absent, and no much larger clonotype sits a single base away.

The sequence links TRBV5-4 to TRBJ2-3, with 14 middle bases fitting TRBD2. The clonotype was recovered from an adult with an advanced solid tumor such as melanoma, head and neck, liver or kidney cancer. The sequencing here drew on CD4+ or CD8+ T cells sorted from blood, taken in a trial of the OX40 agonist ivuxolimab. The CDR3 has the sequence CASSPPGTSGGADTQYF. The base sequence is TGTGCCAGCAGCCCGCCTGGGACTAGCGGGGGAGCAGATACGCAGTATTTT.